These 18 T cell receptor beta chains came from one sample sequenced in a study of blood T cell repertoires in COVID-19. TCRdb's copy holds only in-frame clones and misses some; the assay was immunoSEQ multiplex PCR. The sample shows around 59,000 clones, around 81% of them seen only once. Sequencing was done on a sample of peripheral blood. The receptors originated from a man between 60 and 75 years old with acute or convalescent COVID-19.

This clone was observed a single time. The rearrangement links TRBV7-9 to TRBJ1-4; TRBD1 matches at 9 bases. The germline CDR1 and CDR2 sequences are SEHNR and FQNEAQ (reference sequence). With V trimmed by 7 bases and J by 7 bases, 13 bases remained unmatched. The CDR3 has 16 amino acids. CDR3: CASIRSGTGSGEKLFF. CDR3 nucleotide sequence: TGTGCCAGCATCCGTTCCGGGACAGGGTCAGGTGAAAAACTGTTTTTT. Looking up the rest from reference TRBV7-9 and TRBJ1-4 gives the full variable domain: DTGVSQNPRHKITKRGQNVTFRCDPISEHNRLYWYRQTLGQGPEFLTYFQNEAQLEKSRLLSDRFSAERPKGSFSTLEIQRTEQGDSAMYLCASIRSGTGSGEKLFFGSGTQLSVL.

This chain connects TRBV7-9 to TRBJ2-7; TRBD1 is a possible D gene (6 bases). Germline values: CDR1 SEHNR, CDR2 FQNEAQ (reference sequence). The V and J ends lost 1 base and 2 bases respectively, with 6 bases between them. The CDR3 extends over 13 amino acids. Here the CDR3 DNA reads TGTGCCAGCAGCTTAGACAGGGCCTACGAGCAGTACTTC. It yields the protein CASSLDRAYEQYF.

This sequence joins TRBV5-4 and TRBJ2-3; 8 bases fit TRBD2. Trimming removed 4 bases from V and 6 bases from J; junction bases left unmatched: 13. The CDR3 is 16 amino acids. CDR1 is SGHNT and CDR2 is YYREEE in the germline V gene (reference sequence). CDR3 nucleotide sequence: TGTGCCAGCAGCCTTTCCCTCGCGGGGGGCCAGGATACGCAGTATTTT. Translating it yields CASSLSLAGGQDTQYF.

This chain joins TRBV5-1 and TRBJ2-1; D uncertain. Per germline, CDR1 SGHRS and CDR2 YFSETQ. The CDR3 contains 12 residues. The V and J ends lost 4 bases and 7 bases respectively, with 9 bases between them. CDR3 protein: CASSQNQNEQFF. The CDR3, as DNA: TGCGCCAGCAGCCAGAACCAGAATGAGCAGTTCTTC.

The CDR3 is CASRLGQGTQYF. The CDR3, as DNA: TGTGCCAGCAGGCTGGGACAGGGGACCCAGTACTTC. V gene TRBV3-1 (or the pseudogene TRBV3-2) combines with J gene TRBJ2-5; 9 nucleotides align to TRBD1. Germline V gene sequence: CDR1 LGHDT, CDR2 YNNKEL (reference sequence). CDR3 size: 12 residues. The trim removed 6 bases at V and 7 bases at J, leaving 3 bases unmatched.

The J gene is TRBJ2-3, the V gene TRBV4-2; 9 nucleotides match TRBD2. The germline gives CDR1 LGHNA, CDR2 YNFKEQ. Germline trimming cut 3 bases from V and 3 bases from J; bases unmatched to any gene: 7. The CDR3 loop spans 16 amino acids. As DNA, the CDR3 is TGTGCCAGCAGCCAGCAAAGAGCGGGGGGAACAGATACGCAGTATTTT. Protein: CASSQQRAGGTDTQYF.

The chain couples TRBV7-3 to TRBJ2-7, with D perhaps matching TRBD2 (6 bases). The CDR3 runs 13 residues. Germline V gene lookup returns CDR1 SGHTA and CDR2 FQGTGA. V dropped 5 bases and J dropped 3 bases, with 11 bases sitting between them. The CDR3: CASSAGGGYEQYF. The CDR3 region has the DNA TGTGCCAGCAGCGCCGGGGGAGGCTACGAGCAGTACTTC. Complete variable domain (other parts from reference TRBV7-3 and TRBJ2-7): GAGVSQTPSNKVTEKGKYVELRCDPISGHTALYWYRQSLGQGPEFLIYFQGTGAADDSGLPNDRFFAVRPEGSVSTLKIQRTERGDSAVYLCASSAGGGYEQYFGPGTRLTVT.

The J gene is TRBJ2-2, the V gene TRBV9; 10 bases agree with TRBD1. V shed 0 bases, J shed 4 bases, and the junction held 6 bases outside the gene matches. The CDR3 consists of 17 residues. Germline V gives CDR1 SGDLS, CDR2 YYNGEE. CDR3 protein: CASSVGRGTGVTGELFF. The CDR3 DNA is TGTGCCAGCAGCGTAGGGAGGGGGACAGGGGTCACCGGGGAGCTGTTTTTT.

This clone is labeled medium-sized. The chain couples TRBV9 to TRBJ2-6, with D hard to call. From germline, CDR1 is SGDLS and CDR2 YYNGEE. The length of the CDR3 is 15 residues. V dropped 2 bases and J dropped 0 bases, with 6 bases sitting between them. As DNA, the CDR3 is TGTGCCAGCAGCGTCGCGGACTCTGGGGCCAACGTCCTGACTTTC. Its translation: CASSVADSGANVLTF.

The V gene is TRBV3-1 (or the pseudogene TRBV3-2), the J gene TRBJ2-5; D is perhaps TRBD2 (7 bases). Germline CDR1 reads LGHDT; CDR2 reads YNNKEL (reference sequence). CDR3 length: 16 amino acids. With 4 bases removed from V and 4 bases from J, the gap between germline ends came to 19 bases. For the CDR3, the DNA is TGTGCCAGCAGCCTGGGAGGGGGGTTCTCTCTAGAGACCCAGTACTTC. This codes for CASSLGGGFSLETQYF.

The V and J genes are TRBV6-5 and TRBJ2-1, with TRBD1 as a possible D gene (7 bases). The CDR3 has 15 residues. Germline CDR1 is MNHEY and CDR2 is SVGAGI. Trimming took 6 bases from V and 1 from J, leaving 13 bases between them. The CDR3 nucleotides read TGTGCCAGCAGCCGACAGGGAGGATCCTACAATGAGCAGTTCTTC. Translated: CASSRQGGSYNEQFF.

The rearrangement joins TRBV30 to TRBJ1-2, with TRBD1 matching over 9 bases. This CDR3 has 13 residues. The junction had 8 bases not matched to a gene; V was cut back by 5 bases and J by 7 bases. Per germline, CDR1 GTSNPN and CDR2 SVGIG (reference sequence). Here the CDR3 reads CAWDGQGRFGYTF. The CDR3 DNA reads TGTGCCTGGGATGGACAGGGGAGGTTTGGCTACACCTTC.

This clone was recorded a few times. The chain has TRBV3-1 (or the pseudogene TRBV3-2) and TRBJ2-4; TRBD2 might be the D (6 bases). Germline CDR1 and CDR2: LGHDT and YNNKEL (reference sequence). V was shortened by 4 bases and J by 6 bases, with 10 bases between the two germline ends. The CDR3 consists of 13 residues. CDR3: CASSRTGVNIQYF. The DNA for the CDR3 is TGTGCCAGCAGCCGAACGGGGGTAAACATTCAGTACTTC.

The sample holds a few counts of this clone. The chain is built from TRBV7-8 and TRBJ1-3, with D unresolved. The CDR3 spans 16 residues. The germline CDR1 and CDR2 sequences are SGHVS and FQNEAQ. V was pared by 1 base and J by 0 bases, with 10 bases between. CDR3 DNA sequence: TGTGCCAGCAGCTTAGGCGAGCTAAGCTCTGGAAACACCATATATTTT. Residues: CASSLGELSSGNTIYF.

This chain joins TRBV10-2 and TRBJ1-3; D is unresolved. The CDR3 contains 15 residues. Germline CDR1 and CDR2: WSHSY and SAAADI. Deletions cut 5 bases from V and 4 bases from J, with 15 bases between. In DNA form, the CDR3 reads TGCGCCAGCAGTCCAGGACTCAATATGGGAAACACCATATATTTT. Its translation: CASSPGLNMGNTIYF.

This clone was counted many times. The sample has other DNA sequences that encode this CDR3 too. The J gene is TRBJ2-7, the V gene TRBV5-1; no clear D. CDR3 size: 14 residues. In germline, CDR1 is SGHRS, CDR2 YFSETQ. Trimming pared 0 bases from V and 2 bases from J, leaving 9 bases between. The CDR3 loop reads CASSLVVSPYEQYF. The DNA of the CDR3 is TGCGCCAGCAGCTTGGTGGTGAGCCCCTACGAGCAGTACTTC.

CDR3 DNA sequence: TGTGCCAGCAGTCTTGCAGGGGTAAACCCCGAGTACGAGCAGTACTTC. Its protein is CASSLAGVNPEYEQYF. The chain employs TRBV28 and TRBJ2-7; possibly TRBD1 for D (6 bases). The CDR3 runs to 16 residues. Germline assignment: CDR1 MDHEN and CDR2 SYDVKM. V was clipped by 5 bases and J by 4 bases, with 21 bases between them.

The V call is TRBV9, the J call TRBJ2-3; TRBD2 aligns across 10 bases. Germline CDR1 is SGDLS and CDR2 is YYNGEE. With V trimmed by 3 bases and J by 5 bases, 6 bases remained unmatched. CDR3 length: 15 residues. The DNA of the CDR3 is TGTGCCAGCAGCGGCAGCGGGGGGGCCGTAGATACGCAGTATTTT. Translated, it gives CASSGSGGAVDTQYF.